This TCR beta chain derives from a study of OX40 agonist ivuxolimab in advanced cancers. The overall study: In three patients, partial responses were observed, one with hepatocellular carcinoma and two with cutaneous melanoma.

CDR3 size: 16 residues. CDR1 and CDR2 (germline): KGHSH, LQKENI. Trimming removed 1 base at V and 0 bases at J, with 13 bases between. About this clone itself: Its antigen is unknown.

Study findings and constraints: Individuals who were partial responders at 0.1-3.0 mg/kg had clonal expansion that ranked among the lowest.

The method was immunoSEQ multiplex PCR; TCRdb's version includes in-frame clones alone and lacks a portion of them. The sample has roughly 60,000 clones; roughly 80% are singletons. Sequencing used CD4+ or CD8+ T cells sorted from blood, obtained in a trial of the OX40 agonist ivuxolimab. This chain links TRBV18 with TRBJ2-7; possibly TRBD2 for D (6 bases). The clonotype comes from an adult with an advanced solid tumor such as melanoma, head and neck, liver or kidney cancer. In DNA, the CDR3 is TGTGCCAGCTCACCACGCGGGACTCCTAGCTCCTACGAGCAGTACTTC. This codes for CASSPRGTPSSYEQYF.